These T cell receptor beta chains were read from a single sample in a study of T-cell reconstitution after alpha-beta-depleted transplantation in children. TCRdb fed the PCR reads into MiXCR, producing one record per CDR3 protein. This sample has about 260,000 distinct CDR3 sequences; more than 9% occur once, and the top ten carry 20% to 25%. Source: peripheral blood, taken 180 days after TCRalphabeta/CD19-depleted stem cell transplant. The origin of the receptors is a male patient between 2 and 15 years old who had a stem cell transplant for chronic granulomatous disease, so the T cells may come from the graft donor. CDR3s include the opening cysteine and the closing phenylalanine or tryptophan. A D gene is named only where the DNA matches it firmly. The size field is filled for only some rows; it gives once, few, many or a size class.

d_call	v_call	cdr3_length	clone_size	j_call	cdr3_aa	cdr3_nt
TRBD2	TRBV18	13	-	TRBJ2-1	CASSRRGDNEQFF	TGTGCCAGCTCACGGCGGGGGGACAATGAGCAGTTCTTC
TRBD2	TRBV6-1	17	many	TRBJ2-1	CASSPLMTSGSYNEQFF	TGTGCCAGCAGTCCTCTCATGACTAGCGGGTCCTACAATGAGCAGTTCTTC
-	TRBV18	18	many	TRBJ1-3	CASSPSMTDMTSGNTIYF	TGTGCCAGCTCACCCTCTATGACCGACATGACATCAGGAAACACCATATATTTT
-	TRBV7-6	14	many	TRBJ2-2	CASSSYLDTGELFF	TGTGCCAGCAGCTCCTACCTAGACACCGGGGAGCTGTTTTTT
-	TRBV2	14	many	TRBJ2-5	CASSGDIRQETQYF	TGTGCCAGCAGTGGGGACATACGGCAAGAGACCCAGTACTTC
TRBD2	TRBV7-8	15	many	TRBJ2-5	CASSFLAGGEETQYF	TGTGCCAGCAGCTTTTTAGCGGGTGGGGAAGAGACCCAGTACTTC
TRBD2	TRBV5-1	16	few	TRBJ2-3	CASSPPAGGRTDTQYF	TGCGCCAGCAGCCCCCCGGCGGGAGGACGCACAGATACGCAGTATTTT
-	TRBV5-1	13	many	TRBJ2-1	CASSPGQHNEQFF	TGCGCCAGCAGCCCCGGACAGCACAATGAGCAGTTCTTC
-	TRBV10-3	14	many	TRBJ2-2	CAISESAVTGELFF	TGTGCCATCAGTGAGAGTGCGGTCACCGGGGAGCTGTTTTTT
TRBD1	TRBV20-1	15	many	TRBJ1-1	CSARDFITGGTEAFF	TGCAGTGCTAGAGATTTTATAACAGGGGGGACTGAAGCTTTCTTT
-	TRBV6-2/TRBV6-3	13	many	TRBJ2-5	CASRWTYQETQYF	TGTGCCAGCAGATGGACGTACCAAGAGACCCAGTACTTC
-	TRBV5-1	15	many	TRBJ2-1	CASSPLGGANNEQFF	TGCGCCAGCAGCCCGTTAGGGGGGGCCAACAATGAGCAGTTCTTC
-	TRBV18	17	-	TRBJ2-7	CASSPGTAGLGSYEQYF	TGTGCCAGCTCACCCGGGACGGCTGGGCTGGGCTCCTACGAGCAGTACTTC
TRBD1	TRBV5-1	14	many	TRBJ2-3	CASSSGTETDTQYF	TGCGCCAGCAGCTCAGGGACAGAAACAGATACGCAGTATTTT
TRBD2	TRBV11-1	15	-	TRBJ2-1	CASSSGLARRNEQFF	TGTGCCAGCAGCTCGGGACTAGCACGGAGGAATGAGCAGTTCTTC
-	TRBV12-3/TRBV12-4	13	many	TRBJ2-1	CASSFDSYNEQFF	TGTGCCAGCAGTTTCGACAGCTACAATGAGCAGTTCTTC
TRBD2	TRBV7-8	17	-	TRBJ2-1	CASSLRVAGASYNEQFF	TGTGCCAGCAGCCTACGGGTAGCGGGAGCCTCCTACAATGAGCAGTTCTTC
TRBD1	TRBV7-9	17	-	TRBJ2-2	CASSSLFRQGGTGELFF	TGTGCCAGCAGCTCACTATTTCGACAGGGGGGAACCGGGGAGCTGTTTTTT
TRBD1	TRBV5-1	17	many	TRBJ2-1	CASSLRTQGVYYNEQFF	TGCGCCAGCAGCTTGAGAACACAGGGGGTTTACTACAATGAGCAGTTCTTC
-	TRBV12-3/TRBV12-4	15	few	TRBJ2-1	CASKARWASYNEQFF	TGTGCCAGCAAAGCCCGCTGGGCGTCCTACAATGAGCAGTTCTTC
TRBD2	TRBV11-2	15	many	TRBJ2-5	CASSLDTSGLWTQYF	TGTGCCAGCAGCTTAGATACTAGCGGTCTTTGGACCCAGTACTTC
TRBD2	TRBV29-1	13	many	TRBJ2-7	CSAEGLAGAEQYF	TGCAGCGCTGAGGGACTAGCGGGGGCCGAGCAGTACTTC
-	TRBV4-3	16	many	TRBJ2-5	CASSQDGSSDGETQYF	TGCGCCAGCAGCCAAGATGGGTCTTCTGACGGGGAGACCCAGTACTTC
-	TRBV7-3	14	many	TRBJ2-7	CASGVKGGPYEQYF	TGTGCCAGCGGCGTTAAGGGGGGGCCCTACGAGCAGTACTTC
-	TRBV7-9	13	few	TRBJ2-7	CASSLAPADEQYF	TGTGCCAGCAGCTTAGCGCCGGCGGACGAGCAGTACTTC
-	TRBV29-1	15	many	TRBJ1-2	CSVESAPESNYGYTF	TGCAGCGTTGAAAGCGCCCCGGAGTCTAACTATGGCTACACCTTC
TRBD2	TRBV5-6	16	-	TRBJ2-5	CASSQRLAAKQETQYF	TGTGCCAGCAGCCAGAGACTAGCGGCCAAGCAAGAGACCCAGTACTTC
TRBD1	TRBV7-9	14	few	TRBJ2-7	CASSADRGTYEQYF	TGTGCCAGCAGTGCAGACAGGGGGACCTACGAGCAGTACTTC
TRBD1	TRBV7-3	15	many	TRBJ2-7	CASSLTGTGVYEQYF	TGTGCCAGCAGCCTCACGGGGACAGGGGTTTACGAGCAGTACTTC
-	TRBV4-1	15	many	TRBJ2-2	CASSQVLLASGELFF	TGCGCCAGCAGCCAAGTACTCCTAGCCTCGGGGGAGCTGTTTTTT
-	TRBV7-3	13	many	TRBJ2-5	CASSSDPQETQYF	TGTGCCAGCAGCTCGGATCCCCAAGAGACCCAGTACTTC
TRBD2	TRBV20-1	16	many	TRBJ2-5	CSARDTAGGPYETQYF	TGCAGTGCTAGAGATACCGCGGGAGGGCCTTATGAGACCCAGTACTTC
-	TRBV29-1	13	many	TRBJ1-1	CSAATGEGTEAFF	TGCAGCGCCGCGACGGGCGAGGGCACTGAAGCTTTCTTT
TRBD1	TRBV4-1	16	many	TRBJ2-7	CASSHLPRTGAYEQYF	TGCGCCAGCAGCCATTTACCAAGGACAGGGGCCTACGAGCAGTACTTC
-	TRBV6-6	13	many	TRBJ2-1	CASSYRQFNEQFF	TGTGCCAGCAGTTACCGACAGTTCAATGAGCAGTTCTTC
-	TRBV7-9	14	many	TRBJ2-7	CASSLMDRNYEQYF	TGTGCCAGCAGCTTAATGGACAGAAACTACGAGCAGTACTTC
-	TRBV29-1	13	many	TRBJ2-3	CSIRGIVTDTQYF	TGCAGCATCCGAGGCATAGTCACAGATACGCAGTATTTT
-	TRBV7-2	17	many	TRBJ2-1	CASSFGRRASSYNEQFF	TGTGCCAGCAGCTTCGGTCGGCGGGCGAGCTCCTACAATGAGCAGTTCTTC
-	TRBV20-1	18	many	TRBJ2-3	CSAGAGRGQPSTTDTQYF	TGCAGTGCTGGGGCCGGCAGGGGACAACCCTCGACCACAGATACGCAGTATTTT
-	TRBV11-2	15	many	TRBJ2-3	CASSLWRRHTDTQYF	TGTGCCAGCAGCTTATGGAGGCGCCACACAGATACGCAGTATTTT
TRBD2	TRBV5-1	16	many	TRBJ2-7	CASSLWRGTSGNEQYF	TGCGCCAGCAGCTTGTGGCGCGGGACTAGCGGGAACGAGCAGTACTTC
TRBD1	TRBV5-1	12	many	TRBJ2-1	CASWTGVDEQFF	TGCGCCAGTTGGACAGGGGTAGATGAGCAGTTCTTC
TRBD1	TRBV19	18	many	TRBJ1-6	CASKTRSPTRQGDSPLHF	TGTGCCAGTAAGACGAGATCCCCGACAAGACAGGGGGATTCACCCCTCCACTTT
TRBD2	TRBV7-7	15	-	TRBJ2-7	CASSLIWGGLYEQYF	TGTGCCAGCAGCCTTATATGGGGGGGACTATACGAGCAGTACTTC
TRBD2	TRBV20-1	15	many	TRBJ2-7	CSARGGREGTYEQYF	TGCAGTGCTAGAGGGGGGCGGGAGGGTACCTACGAGCAGTACTTC
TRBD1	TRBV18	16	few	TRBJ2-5	CASSPVGGPLQETQYF	TGTGCCAGCTCACCAGTAGGGGGCCCCCTACAAGAGACCCAGTACTTC
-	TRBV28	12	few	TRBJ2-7	CASSYFGGEQYF	TGTGCCAGCTCGTACTTTGGGGGCGAGCAGTACTTC
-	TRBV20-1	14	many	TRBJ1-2	CSAREQGLYHGYTF	TGCAGTGCTAGGGAACAGGGCCTCTACCATGGCTACACCTTC